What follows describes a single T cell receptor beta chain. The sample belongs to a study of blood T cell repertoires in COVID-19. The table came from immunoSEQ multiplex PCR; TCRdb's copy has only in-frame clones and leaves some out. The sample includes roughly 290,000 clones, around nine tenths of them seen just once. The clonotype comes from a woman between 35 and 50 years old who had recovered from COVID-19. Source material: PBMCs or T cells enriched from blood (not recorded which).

CDR3 nucleotides: TGTGCCAGCAGTCCGCTCCGCGGGAGTGAGACCCAGTACTTC. Translated, it gives CASSPLRGSETQYF. The chain links TRBV27 to TRBJ2-5; 7 bases map to TRBD2. Trimming at V came to 5 bases and at J to 5 bases, leaving 8 bases not matched to a gene. Germline V CDR1 and CDR2: MNHEY, SMNVEV (reference sequence). CDR3 length: 14 amino acids.